This TCR beta chain was captured by sequencing in a study of blood T cells in healthy people across ages. Trimming cost V 6 bases and J 5 bases; bases outside gene matches: 8. The CDR3 is 15 amino acids. Germline values: CDR1 MNHEY, CDR2 SVGEGT. This clonotype was seen a handful of times. A sample-barcoded 5' primer and a J-beta primer mix were used in a second PCR of roughly 6 to 11 cycles. MiXCR, run by TCRdb on the 5' RACE reads, gives a single entry per CDR3 protein. In the table there are 800,000 or so distinct CDR3 sequences, around 25% of which are singletons. This sample also belongs to another study, concerning T cells of mothers and their children.

The sample was blood. This chain uses TRBV6-2 or TRBV6-3 with TRBJ2-5, with 11 nucleotides matching TRBD2. The receptor was derived from a boy younger than 18 in good health. CDR3 loop: CASSYQTSGAETQYF. For the CDR3, the DNA is TGTGCCAGCAGCTACCAGACTAGCGGGGCGGAGACCCAGTACTTC.